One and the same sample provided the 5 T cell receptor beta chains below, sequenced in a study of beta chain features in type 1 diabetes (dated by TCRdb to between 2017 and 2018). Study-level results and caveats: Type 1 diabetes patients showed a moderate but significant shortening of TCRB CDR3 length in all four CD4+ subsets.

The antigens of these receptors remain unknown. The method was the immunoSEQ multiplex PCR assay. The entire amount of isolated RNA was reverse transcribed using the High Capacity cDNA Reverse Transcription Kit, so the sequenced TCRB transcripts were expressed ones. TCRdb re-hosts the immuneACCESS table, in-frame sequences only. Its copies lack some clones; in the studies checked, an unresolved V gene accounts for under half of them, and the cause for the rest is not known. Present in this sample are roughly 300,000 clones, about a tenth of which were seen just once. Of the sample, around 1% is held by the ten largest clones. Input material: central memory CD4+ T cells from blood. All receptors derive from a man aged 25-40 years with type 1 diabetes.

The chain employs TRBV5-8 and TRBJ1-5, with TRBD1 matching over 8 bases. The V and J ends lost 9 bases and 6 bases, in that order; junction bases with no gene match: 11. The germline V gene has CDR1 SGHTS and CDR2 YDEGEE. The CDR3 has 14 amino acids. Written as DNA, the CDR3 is TGTGCCACCCAGGACAGGGTCGGGACTCAGCCCCAGCATTTT. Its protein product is CATQDRVGTQPQHF.

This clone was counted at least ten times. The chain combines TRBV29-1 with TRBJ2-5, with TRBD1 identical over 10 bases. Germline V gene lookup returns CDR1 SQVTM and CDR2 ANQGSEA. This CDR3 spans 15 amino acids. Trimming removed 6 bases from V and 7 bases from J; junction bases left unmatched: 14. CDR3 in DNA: TGCAGCGTCGGGACAGGGGTAGGACCTGGGGCGACCCAGTACTTC. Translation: CSVGTGVGPGATQYF.

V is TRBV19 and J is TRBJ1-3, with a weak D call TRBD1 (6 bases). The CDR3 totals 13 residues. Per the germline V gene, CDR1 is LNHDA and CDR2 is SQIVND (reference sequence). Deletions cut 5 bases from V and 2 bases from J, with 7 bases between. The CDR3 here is CASSRDTGNTIYF. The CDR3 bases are TGTGCCAGTAGTCGGGACACTGGAAACACCATATATTTT.

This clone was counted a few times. CDR3 DNA: TGTGCCAGCAGCAGCTCTACCCGCACAGATACGCAGTATTTT. Translating it yields CASSSSTRTDTQYF. The genes are TRBV7-2 and TRBJ2-3; no definite D call. Trimming removed 5 bases from V and 1 base from J, with 10 bases in between. This CDR3 is 14 amino acids long. Germline V gene lookup returns CDR1 SGHTA and CDR2 FQGNSA.

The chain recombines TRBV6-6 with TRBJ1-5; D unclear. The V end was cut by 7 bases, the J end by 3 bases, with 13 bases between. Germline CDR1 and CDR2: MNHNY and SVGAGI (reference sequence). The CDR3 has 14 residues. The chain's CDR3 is CASTSVEDNQPQHF. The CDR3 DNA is TGTGCCAGCACTTCAGTGGAGGACAATCAGCCCCAGCATTTT.